This TCR beta chain is from a study of shared clonotypes between healthy human individuals. The repertoire was sequenced with immunoSEQ multiplex PCR; TCRdb's copy has only in-frame clones and lacks some. The sample consists of around 1.9 million clones, about 92% of them appearing once. This clone was counted a few times. Naive CD8 isolation took CD45RO-negative cells positively selected for CCR7 and excluded terminally differentiated effector memory CD45RA+ cells. The origin of this receptor is a man in his late teens or twenties in good health. Some clones in this sample may be carry-over from other donors' samples. Sequences were obtained from naive CD8+ T cells from PBMCs.

CDR3 DNA sequence: TGTGCCAGCAGCTTGGATTCTTCCAGCCGAAGACGCTACACCTTC. Amino acid sequence: CASSLDSSSRRRYTF. The genes are TRBV5-8 and TRBJ1-2; no reliable D call. The CDR3 is made up of 15 amino acids. V lost 0 bases and J lost 9, with 18 bases in between. Germline values: CDR1 SGHTS, CDR2 YDEGEE.